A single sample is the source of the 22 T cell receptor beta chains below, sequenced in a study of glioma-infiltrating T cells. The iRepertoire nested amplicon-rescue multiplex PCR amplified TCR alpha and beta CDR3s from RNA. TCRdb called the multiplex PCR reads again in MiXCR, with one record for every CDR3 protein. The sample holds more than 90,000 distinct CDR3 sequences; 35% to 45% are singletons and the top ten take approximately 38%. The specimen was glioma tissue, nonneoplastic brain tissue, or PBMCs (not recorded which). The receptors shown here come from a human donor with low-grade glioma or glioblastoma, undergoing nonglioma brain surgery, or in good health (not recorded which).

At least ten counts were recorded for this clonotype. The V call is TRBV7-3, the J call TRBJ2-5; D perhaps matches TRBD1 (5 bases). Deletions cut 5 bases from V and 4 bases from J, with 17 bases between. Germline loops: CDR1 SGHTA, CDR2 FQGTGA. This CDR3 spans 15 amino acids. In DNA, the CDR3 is TGTGCCAGCAGCCCCAGGGCAGGGCCTGGAGAGACCCAGTACTTC. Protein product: CASSPRAGPGETQYF.

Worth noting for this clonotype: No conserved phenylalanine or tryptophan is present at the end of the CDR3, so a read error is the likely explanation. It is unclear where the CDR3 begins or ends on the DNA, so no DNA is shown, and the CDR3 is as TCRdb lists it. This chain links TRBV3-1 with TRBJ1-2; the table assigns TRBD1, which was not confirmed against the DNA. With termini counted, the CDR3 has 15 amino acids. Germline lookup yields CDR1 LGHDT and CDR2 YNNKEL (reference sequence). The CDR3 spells CASSGGPDRDYCYSL.

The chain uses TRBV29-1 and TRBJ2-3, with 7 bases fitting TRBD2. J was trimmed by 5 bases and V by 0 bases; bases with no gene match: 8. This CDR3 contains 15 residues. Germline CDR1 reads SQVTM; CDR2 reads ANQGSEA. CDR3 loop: CSVEESGIGKDTQYF. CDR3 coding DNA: TGCAGCGTTGAAGAGAGCGGGATTGGAAAAGATACGCAGTATTTT.

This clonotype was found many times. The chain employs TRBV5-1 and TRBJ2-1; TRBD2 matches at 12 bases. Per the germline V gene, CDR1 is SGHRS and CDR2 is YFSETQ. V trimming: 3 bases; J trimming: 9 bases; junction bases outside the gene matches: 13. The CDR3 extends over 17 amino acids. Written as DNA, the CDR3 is TGCGCCAGCAGCTCCTTAAGCCCGGGACTAGCGGGTGGTGAGCAGTTCTTC. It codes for CASSSLSPGLAGGEQFF.

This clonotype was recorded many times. CDR3 nucleotides: TGTGCCAGCAGCACCGGTTACAGTATGTACAATGAGCAGTTCTTC. This sequence encodes CASSTGYSMYNEQFF. V and J are TRBV7-2 and TRBJ2-1; D is unclear. The length of the CDR3 is 15 residues. CDR1 is SGHTA and CDR2 is FQGNSA in the germline V gene. V was clipped by 5 bases and J by 4 bases, with 15 bases between them.

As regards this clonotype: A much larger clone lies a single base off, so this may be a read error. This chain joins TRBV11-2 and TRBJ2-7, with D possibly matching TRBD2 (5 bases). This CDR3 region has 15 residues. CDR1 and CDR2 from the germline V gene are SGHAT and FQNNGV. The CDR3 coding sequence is TGTGCCAGCAGCTCCGATGGGGTAGGGAGCTACGAGAAGTACTTC. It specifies CASSSDGVGSYEKYF. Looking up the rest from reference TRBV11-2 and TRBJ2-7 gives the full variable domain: EAGVAQSPRYKIIEKRQSVAFWCNPISGHATLYWYQQILGQGPKLLIQFQNNGVVDDSQLPKDRFSAERLKGVDSTLKIQPAKLEDSAVYLCASSSDGVGSYEKYFGPGTRLTVT.

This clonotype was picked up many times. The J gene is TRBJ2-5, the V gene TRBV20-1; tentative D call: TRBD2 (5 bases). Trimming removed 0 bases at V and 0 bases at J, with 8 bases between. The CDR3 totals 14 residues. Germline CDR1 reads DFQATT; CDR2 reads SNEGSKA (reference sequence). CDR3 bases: TGCAGTGCTAGAGATCTGCGGGACCAAGAGACCCAGTACTTC. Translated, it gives CSARDLRDQETQYF.

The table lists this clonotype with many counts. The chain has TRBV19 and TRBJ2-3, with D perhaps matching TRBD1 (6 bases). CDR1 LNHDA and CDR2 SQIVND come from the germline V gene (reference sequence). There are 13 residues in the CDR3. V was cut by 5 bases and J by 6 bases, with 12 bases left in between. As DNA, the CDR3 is TGTGCCAGTAGTCACTTGAGGGGGGATACGCAGTATTTT. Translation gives CASSHLRGDTQYF.

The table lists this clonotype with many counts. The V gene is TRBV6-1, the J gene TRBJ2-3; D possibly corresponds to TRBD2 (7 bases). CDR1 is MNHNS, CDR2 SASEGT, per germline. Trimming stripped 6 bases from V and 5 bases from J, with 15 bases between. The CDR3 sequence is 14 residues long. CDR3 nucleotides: TGTGCCAGCAGCACGGGGGGCCTGGGAGATACGCAGTATTTT. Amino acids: CASSTGGLGDTQYF.

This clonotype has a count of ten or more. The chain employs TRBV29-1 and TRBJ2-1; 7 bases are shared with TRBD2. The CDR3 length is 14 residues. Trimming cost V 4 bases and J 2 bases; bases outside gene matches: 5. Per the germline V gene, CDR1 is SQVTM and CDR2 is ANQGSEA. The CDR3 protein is CSVAGGKTYNEQFF. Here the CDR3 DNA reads TGCAGCGTTGCGGGAGGTAAGACCTACAATGAGCAGTTCTTC.

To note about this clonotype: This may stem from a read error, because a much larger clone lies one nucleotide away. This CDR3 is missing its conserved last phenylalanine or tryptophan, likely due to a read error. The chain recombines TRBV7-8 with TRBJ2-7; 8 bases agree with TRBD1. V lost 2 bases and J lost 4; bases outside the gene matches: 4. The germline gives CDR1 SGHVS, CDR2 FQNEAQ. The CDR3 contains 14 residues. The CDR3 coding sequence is TGTGCCAGCAGCTTAAGCGGACAGGGTTACGAGCAGTACTCC. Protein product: CASSLSGQGYEQYS.

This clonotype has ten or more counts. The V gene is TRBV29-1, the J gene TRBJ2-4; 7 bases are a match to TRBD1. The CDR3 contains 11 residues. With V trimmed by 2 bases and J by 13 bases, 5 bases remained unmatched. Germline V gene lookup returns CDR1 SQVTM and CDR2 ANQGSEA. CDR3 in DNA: TGCAGCGTTGAAAAAGACAGGGACCAGTACTTC. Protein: CSVEKDRDQYF.

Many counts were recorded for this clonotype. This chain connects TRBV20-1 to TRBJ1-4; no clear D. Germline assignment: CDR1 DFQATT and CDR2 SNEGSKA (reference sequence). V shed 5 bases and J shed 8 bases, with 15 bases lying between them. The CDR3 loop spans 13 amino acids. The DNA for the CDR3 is TGCAGTGCTCCTGGCCCACTGCGGGAAAAACTGTTTTTT. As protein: CSAPGPLREKLFF.

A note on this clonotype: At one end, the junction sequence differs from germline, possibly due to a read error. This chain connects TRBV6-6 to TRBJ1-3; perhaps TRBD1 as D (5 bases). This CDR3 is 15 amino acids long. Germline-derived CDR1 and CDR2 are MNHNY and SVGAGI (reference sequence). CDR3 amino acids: CACSHGTATGNTIYF. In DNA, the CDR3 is TGTGCCTGCAGTCATGGGACCGCTACTGGAAACACAATATATTTT.

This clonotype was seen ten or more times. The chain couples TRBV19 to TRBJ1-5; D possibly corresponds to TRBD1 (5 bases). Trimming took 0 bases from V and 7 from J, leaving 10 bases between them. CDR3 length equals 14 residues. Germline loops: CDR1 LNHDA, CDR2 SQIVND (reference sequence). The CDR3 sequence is CASSIDPGLQPQHF. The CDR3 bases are TGTGCCAGTAGTATAGATCCAGGGCTCCAGCCCCAGCATTTT.

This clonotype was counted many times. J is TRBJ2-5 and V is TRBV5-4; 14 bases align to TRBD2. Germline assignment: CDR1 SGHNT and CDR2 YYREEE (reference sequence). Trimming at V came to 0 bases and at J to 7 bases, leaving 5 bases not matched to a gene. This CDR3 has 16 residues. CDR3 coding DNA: TGTGCCAGCAGCTTGGCGGGACTAGCGGGGGACTCGACCCAGTACTTC. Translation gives CASSLAGLAGDSTQYF.

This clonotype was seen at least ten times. The CDR3 nucleotides are TGTGCCAGCAGCGTACGGCCGAGCTCCTACAATGAGCAGTTCTTC. Protein product: CASSVRPSSYNEQFF. The gene calls are TRBV9 and TRBJ2-1, with no clear D. V was shortened by 1 base and J by 0 bases, with 8 bases between the two germline ends. Per germline, CDR1 SGDLS and CDR2 YYNGEE. The CDR3 extends over 15 amino acids.

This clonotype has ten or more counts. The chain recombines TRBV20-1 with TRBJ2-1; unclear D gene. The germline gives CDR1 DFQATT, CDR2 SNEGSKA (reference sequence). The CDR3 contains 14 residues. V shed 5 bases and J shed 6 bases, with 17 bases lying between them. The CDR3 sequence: CSALPPTLGNEQFF. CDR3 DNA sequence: TGCAGTGCTTTGCCCCCTACCCTGGGCAATGAGCAGTTCTTC.

The CDR3 reads CGPRDGSSGNTIYF. The CDR3 nucleotides read TGCGGTCCTAGAGACGGCAGCTCTGGAAACACCATATATTTT. This rearrangement joins TRBV20-1 to TRBJ1-3, with no clear D. This CDR3 is built from 14 residues. The germline CDR1 and CDR2 sequences are DFQATT and SNEGSKA (reference sequence).

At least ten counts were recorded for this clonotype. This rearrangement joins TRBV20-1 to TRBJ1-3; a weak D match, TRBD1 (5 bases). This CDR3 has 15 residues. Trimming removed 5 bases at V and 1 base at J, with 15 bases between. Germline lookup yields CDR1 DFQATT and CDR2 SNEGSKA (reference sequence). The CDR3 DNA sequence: TGCAGTGCTGGCCGCGGGGCGCGGTCTGGAAACACCATATATTTT. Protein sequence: CSAGRGARSGNTIYF.

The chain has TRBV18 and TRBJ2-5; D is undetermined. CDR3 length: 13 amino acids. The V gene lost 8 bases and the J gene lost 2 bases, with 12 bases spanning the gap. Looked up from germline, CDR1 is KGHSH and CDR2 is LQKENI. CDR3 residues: CASTPGTQETQYF. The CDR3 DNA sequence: TGTGCCAGCACGCCCGGCACGCAAGAGACCCAGTACTTC.

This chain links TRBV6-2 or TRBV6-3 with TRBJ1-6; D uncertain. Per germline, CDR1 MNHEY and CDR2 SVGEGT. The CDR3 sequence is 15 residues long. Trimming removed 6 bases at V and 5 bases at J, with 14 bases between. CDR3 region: CASSTRYSDNSPLHF. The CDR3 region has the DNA TGTGCCAGCAGCACGCGGTACAGCGATAATTCACCCCTCCACTTT.